This TCR beta chain was profiled in a study of memory CD8 T cells in hepatitis C reinfection. The time point was: peak reinfection, 3 to 8 weeks after reinfection detection. Sorted cells were sequenced directly ex vivo without any in vitro expansion. At all three reinfection time points, viable CD3+ CD8+ CD45RO- cells from a couple of donors served as controls. The repertoire was sequenced with immunoSEQ multiplex PCR; TCRdb's copy has only in-frame clones and lacks some. The repertoire holds tens of thousands of clones, with around 89% as singletons. Per germline, CDR1 SGHRS and CDR2 YFSETQ. The CDR3 is made up of 18 amino acids. The V segment lost 0 bases and the J segment 2 bases; nucleotides outside the gene matches: 8.

The V gene is TRBV5-1, the J gene TRBJ2-2; TRBD1 aligns across 9 bases. This TCR came from a man aged 18 to 35 with hepatitis C virus infection. Sequencing was done on a sample of naive CD8+ T cells sorted from blood. CDR3 nucleotides: TGCGCCAGCAGCTTGGAATGGGGGGACAGGGTAAACACCGGGGAGCTGTTTTTT. This translates into CASSLEWGDRVNTGELFF.